This TCR beta chain was recorded in a study of spatial heterogeneity in lung cancer. Germline assignment: CDR1 PRHDT and CDR2 FYEKMQ (reference sequence). With 5 bases removed from V and 2 bases from J, the gap between germline ends came to 22 bases. The CDR3 has 18 amino acids. Time point: sample taken at primary tumor resection. Whole RNA obtained from tumor, nontumor lung or frozen PBMC underwent sequencing without sorting. In TCRdb, the 5' RACE reads were re-called with MiXCR into one record per CDR3 protein. The table has 60,000 to 65,000 distinct CDR3 sequences, 8.4% seen once. This TCR came from a female donor with early-stage non-small cell lung cancer. This rearrangement joins TRBV13 to TRBJ1-3; D perhaps matches TRBD1 (5 bases). The sequenced sample was PBMCs, obtained at surgery. CDR3 residues: CASSRERDQRRAGNTIYF. As DNA, the CDR3 is TGTGCCAGCAGCCGAGAGAGGGACCAGAGAAGAGCTGGAAACACCATATATTTT.